The 9 T cell receptor beta chains below all came from one sample that was sequenced in a study of blood T cell repertoires in COVID-19. TCRdb's table, derived via immunoSEQ multiplex PCR, lists solely in-frame clones and lacks some. The sample lists fewer than 250,000 clones, about 89% occurring once. The specimen was peripheral blood. These TCRs come from a man aged 55 to 69 who had recovered from COVID-19.

This chain connects TRBV29-1 to TRBJ2-7, with D possibly TRBD1 on 5 matching bases. This CDR3 spans 13 amino acids. Looked up from germline, CDR1 is SQVTM and CDR2 is ANQGSEA. Trimming stripped 7 bases from V and 6 bases from J, with 19 bases between. CDR3: CSGKVAGKSEQYF. The DNA for the CDR3 is TGCAGCGGGAAGGTGGCAGGGAAGAGCGAGCAGTACTTC.

This sequence joins TRBV28 and TRBJ1-6; D remains unclear. Germline CDR1 reads MDHEN; CDR2 reads SYDVKM. V was shortened by 4 bases and J by 18 bases, with 16 bases between the two germline ends. This CDR3 has 12 amino acids. The CDR3 DNA follows: TGTGCCAGCAGTTCCCAAGGGCGGGAGGCCCACTTT. Encoded protein: CASSSQGREAHF.

V gene TRBV5-1 combines with J gene TRBJ2-2; TRBD2 matches at 9 bases. Unmatched junction bases numbered 7, after V lost 2 bases and J lost 5 bases. This CDR3 contains 16 residues. CDR1 SGHRS and CDR2 YFSETQ come from the germline V gene. The CDR3 protein is CASSFTTSGKTGELFF. In nucleotides, the CDR3 is TGCGCCAGCAGCTTCACGACTAGCGGAAAAACCGGGGAGCTGTTTTTT.

This chain joins TRBV19 and TRBJ2-1; D is uncertain. The V end was cut by 7 bases, the J end by 8 bases, with 15 bases between. This CDR3 contains 13 residues. The germline V gene encodes CDR1 LNHDA and CDR2 SQIVND (reference sequence). The CDR3 protein is CASTYGALDEQFF. The CDR3 DNA is TGTGCCAGTACTTACGGTGCGCTCGATGAGCAGTTCTTC.

The gene calls are TRBV4-3 and TRBJ2-5; D possibly corresponds to TRBD2 (5 bases). Trimming removed 4 bases at V and 7 bases at J, with 16 bases between. The CDR3 has 14 amino acids. Germline V gene data show CDR1 as LGHNA and CDR2 as YSLEER. CDR3 residues: CASSRSGSGGTQYF. CDR3 nucleotides: TGCGCCAGCAGCCGGTCGGGGTCCGGCGGGACCCAGTACTTC.

The V gene is TRBV7-2, the J gene TRBJ1-4; D gene ambiguous. The CDR3 sequence is 15 residues long. V dropped 5 bases and J dropped 4 bases, with 14 bases sitting between them. Germline CDR1 SGHTA, CDR2 FQGNSA. The CDR3 region is CASSLMGKFNEKLFF. The CDR3 nucleotides read TGTGCCAGCAGCCTAATGGGCAAGTTTAATGAAAAACTGTTTTTT.

V is TRBV6-5 and J is TRBJ2-3, with a tentative D call TRBD2 (5 bases). Trimming took off 2 bases at V and 11 bases at J, with 17 bases between the two ends. The germline CDR1 and CDR2 sequences are MNHEY and SVGAGI. The CDR3 contains 14 residues. CDR3 loop: CASSYGVHFGVQYF. CDR3 DNA: TGTGCCAGCAGTTACGGGGTCCATTTCGGGGTGCAGTATTTT.

The chain combines TRBV7-3 with TRBJ2-2, with D possibly being TRBD2 (6 bases). The CDR3 is made up of 16 amino acids. V lost 6 bases, J lost 0 bases, and 14 bases lay in between. The germline V gene encodes CDR1 SGHTA and CDR2 FQGTGA. CDR3 nucleotides: TGTGCCAGCAGTCTCACGGGGGATCCGAACACCGGGGAGCTGTTTTTT. Its translation is CASSLTGDPNTGELFF.

V and J are TRBV3-1 (or the pseudogene TRBV3-2) and TRBJ2-1; 9 positions agree with TRBD2. V dropped 4 bases and J dropped 4; count of bases not matched to a gene: 8. Germline V gene sequence: CDR1 LGHDT, CDR2 YNNKEL (reference sequence). The CDR3 spans 16 residues. Here the CDR3 reads CASSPARGLAYNEQFF. CDR3 nucleotide sequence: TGTGCCAGCAGCCCCGCCAGGGGACTAGCTTACAATGAGCAGTTCTTC.